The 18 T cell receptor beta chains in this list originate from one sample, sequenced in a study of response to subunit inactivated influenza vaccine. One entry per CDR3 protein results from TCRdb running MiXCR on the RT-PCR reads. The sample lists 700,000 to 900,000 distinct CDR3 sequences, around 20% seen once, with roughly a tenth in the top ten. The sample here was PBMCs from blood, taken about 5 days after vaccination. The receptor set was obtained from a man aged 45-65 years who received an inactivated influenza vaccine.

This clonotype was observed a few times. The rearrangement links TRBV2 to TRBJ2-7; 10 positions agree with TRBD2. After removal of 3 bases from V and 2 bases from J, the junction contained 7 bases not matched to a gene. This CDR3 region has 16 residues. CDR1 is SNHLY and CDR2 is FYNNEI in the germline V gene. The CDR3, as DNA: TGTGCCAGCAGTGAGAGCCTAGCGGGGGCAACCTACGAGCAGTACTTC. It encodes CASSESLAGATYEQYF.

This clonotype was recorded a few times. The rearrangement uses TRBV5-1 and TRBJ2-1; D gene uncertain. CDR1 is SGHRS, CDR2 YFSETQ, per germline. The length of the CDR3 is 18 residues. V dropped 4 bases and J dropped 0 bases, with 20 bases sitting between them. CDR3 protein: CASSPKSLALSSYNEQFF. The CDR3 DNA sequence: TGCGCCAGCAGCCCTAAGTCGTTAGCCCTAAGCTCCTACAATGAGCAGTTCTTC.

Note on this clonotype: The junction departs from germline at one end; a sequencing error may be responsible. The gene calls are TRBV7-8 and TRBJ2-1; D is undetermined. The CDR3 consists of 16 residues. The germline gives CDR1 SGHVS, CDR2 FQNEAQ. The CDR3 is CASSLERILYENEQLF. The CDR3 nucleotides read TGTGCCAGCAGCTTGGAGAGGATCCTGTATGAGAATGAGCAGTTATTC. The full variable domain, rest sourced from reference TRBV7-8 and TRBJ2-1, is GAGVSQSPRYKVAKRGQDVALRCDPISGHVSLFWYQQALGQGPEFLTYFQNEAQLDKSGLPSDRFFAERPEGSVSTLKIQRTQQEDSAVYLCASSLERILYENEQLFGPGTRLTVL.

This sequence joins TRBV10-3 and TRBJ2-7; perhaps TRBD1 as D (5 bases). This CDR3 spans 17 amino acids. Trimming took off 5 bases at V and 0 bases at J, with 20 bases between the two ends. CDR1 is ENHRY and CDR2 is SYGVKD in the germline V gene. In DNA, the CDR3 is TGTGCCATCAGTTCCCCAATGGGGCAGGCCCTCTCCTACGAGCAGTACTTC. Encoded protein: CAISSPMGQALSYEQYF.

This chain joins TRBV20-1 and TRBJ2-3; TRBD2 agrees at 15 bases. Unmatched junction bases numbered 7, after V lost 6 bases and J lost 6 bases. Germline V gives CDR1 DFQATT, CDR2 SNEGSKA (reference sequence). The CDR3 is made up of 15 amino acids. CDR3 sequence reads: CSARTSGGAGDTQYF. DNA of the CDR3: TGCAGTGCGCGGACTAGCGGGGGGGCCGGGGATACGCAGTATTTT.

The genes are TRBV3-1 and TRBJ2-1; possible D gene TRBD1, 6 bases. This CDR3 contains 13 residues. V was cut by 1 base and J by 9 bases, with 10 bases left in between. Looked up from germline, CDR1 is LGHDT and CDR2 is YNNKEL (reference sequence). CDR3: CASSQVQGTEQFF. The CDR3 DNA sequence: TGTGCCAGCAGCCAAGTGCAGGGGACTGAGCAGTTCTTC.

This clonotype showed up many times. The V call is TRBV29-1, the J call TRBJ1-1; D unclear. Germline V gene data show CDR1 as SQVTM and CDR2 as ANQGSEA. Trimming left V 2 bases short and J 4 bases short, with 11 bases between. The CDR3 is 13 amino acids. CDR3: CSVESKLGTEAFF. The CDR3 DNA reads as TGCAGCGTTGAATCTAAGCTTGGCACTGAAGCTTTCTTT.

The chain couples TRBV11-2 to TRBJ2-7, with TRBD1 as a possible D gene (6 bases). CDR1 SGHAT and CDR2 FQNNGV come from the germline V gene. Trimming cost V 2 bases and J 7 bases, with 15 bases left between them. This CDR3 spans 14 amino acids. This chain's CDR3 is CASSLMDSGIEQYF. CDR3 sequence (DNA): TGTGCCAGCAGCTTAATGGACAGTGGTATAGAGCAGTACTTC. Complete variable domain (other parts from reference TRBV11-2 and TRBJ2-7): EAGVAQSPRYKIIEKRQSVAFWCNPISGHATLYWYQQILGQGPKLLIQFQNNGVVDDSQLPKDRFSAERLKGVDSTLKIQPAKLEDSAVYLCASSLMDSGIEQYFGPGTRLTVT.

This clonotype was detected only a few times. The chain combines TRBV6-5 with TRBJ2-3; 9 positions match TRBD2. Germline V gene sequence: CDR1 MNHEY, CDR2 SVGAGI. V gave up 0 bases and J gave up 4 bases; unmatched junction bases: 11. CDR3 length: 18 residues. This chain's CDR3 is CASSYSTSAGGPPDTQYF. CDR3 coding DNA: TGTGCCAGCAGTTACTCGACCTCGGCGGGGGGGCCACCAGATACGCAGTATTTT.

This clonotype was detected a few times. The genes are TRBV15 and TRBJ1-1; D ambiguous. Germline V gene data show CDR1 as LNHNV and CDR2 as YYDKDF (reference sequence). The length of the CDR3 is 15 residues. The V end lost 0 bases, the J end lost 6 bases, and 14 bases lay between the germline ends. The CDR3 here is CATSRDLKGGPEAFF. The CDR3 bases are TGTGCCACCAGCAGAGATCTAAAGGGAGGGCCTGAAGCTTTCTTT. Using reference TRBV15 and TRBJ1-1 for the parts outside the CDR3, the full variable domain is DAMVIQNPRYQVTQFGKPVTLSCSQTLNHNVMYWYQQKSSQAPKLLFHYYDKDFNNEADTPDNFQSRRPNTSFCFLDIRSPGLGDTAMYLCATSRDLKGGPEAFFGQGTRLTVV.

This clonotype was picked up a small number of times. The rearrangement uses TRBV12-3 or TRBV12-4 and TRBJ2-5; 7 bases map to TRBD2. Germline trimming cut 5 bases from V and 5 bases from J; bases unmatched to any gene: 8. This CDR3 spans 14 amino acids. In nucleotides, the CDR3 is TGTGCCAGCAGTGGGGGGGGGGTCGGGGAGACCCAGTACTTC. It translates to CASSGGGVGETQYF.

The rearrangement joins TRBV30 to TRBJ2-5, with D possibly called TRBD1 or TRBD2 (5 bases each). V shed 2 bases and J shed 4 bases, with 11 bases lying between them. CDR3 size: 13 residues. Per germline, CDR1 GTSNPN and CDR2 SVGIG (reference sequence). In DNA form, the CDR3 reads TGTGCCTGGAGTATGGGGACCAGAGAGACCCAGTACTTC. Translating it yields CAWSMGTRETQYF.

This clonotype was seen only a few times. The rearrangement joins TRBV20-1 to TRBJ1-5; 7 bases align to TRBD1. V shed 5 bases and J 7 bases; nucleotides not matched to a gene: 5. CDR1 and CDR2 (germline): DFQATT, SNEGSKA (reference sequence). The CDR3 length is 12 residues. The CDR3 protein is CSAPIQGQPQHF. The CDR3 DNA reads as TGCAGTGCTCCAATACAGGGGCAGCCCCAGCATTTT.

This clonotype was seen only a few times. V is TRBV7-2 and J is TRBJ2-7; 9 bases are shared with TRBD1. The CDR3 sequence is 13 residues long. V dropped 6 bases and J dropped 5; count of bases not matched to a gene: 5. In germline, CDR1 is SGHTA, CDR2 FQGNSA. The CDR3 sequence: CASRLQGANEQYF. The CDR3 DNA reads TGTGCCAGCAGACTACAGGGGGCTAACGAGCAGTACTTC.

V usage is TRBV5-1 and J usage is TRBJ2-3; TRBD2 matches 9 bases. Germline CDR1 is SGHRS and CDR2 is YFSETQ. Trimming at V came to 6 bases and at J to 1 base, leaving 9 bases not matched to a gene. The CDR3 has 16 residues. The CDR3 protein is CASNLDGLARTDTQYF. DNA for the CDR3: TGCGCCAGCAACCTCGACGGACTAGCGCGCACAGATACGCAGTATTTT.

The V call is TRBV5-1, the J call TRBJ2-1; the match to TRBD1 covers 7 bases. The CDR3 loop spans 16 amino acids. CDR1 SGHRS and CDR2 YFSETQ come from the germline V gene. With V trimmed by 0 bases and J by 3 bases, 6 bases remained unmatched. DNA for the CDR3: TGCGCCAGCAGCTTGGAGTGGGGACAGAACTACAATGAGCAGTTCTTC. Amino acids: CASSLEWGQNYNEQFF.

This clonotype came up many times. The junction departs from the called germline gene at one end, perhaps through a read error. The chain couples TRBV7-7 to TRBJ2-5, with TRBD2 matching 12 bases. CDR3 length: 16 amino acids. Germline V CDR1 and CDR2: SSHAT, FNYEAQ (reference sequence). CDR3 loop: CASSLGLAGPQETQYF. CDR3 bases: TGTGCTAGCAGCTTAGGACTAGCGGGGCCGCAAGAGACCCAGTACTTC.

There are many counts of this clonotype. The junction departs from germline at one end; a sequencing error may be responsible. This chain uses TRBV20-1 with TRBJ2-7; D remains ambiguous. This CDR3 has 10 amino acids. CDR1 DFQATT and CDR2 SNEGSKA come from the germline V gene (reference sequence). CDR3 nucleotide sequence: TGCAGTGTTAGAAAGAACGAGCAGTACTTC. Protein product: CSVRKNEQYF.